A selection of T cell receptor beta chains follows, all from one sample in a study of blood T cell repertoires in COVID-19. Repertoires were generated with immunoSEQ multiplex PCR, while TCRdb's copy carries only in-frame clones and drops some. The sample gives roughly 56,000 clones, 89% of which show up once; around 40% is in the top ten. Sequenced material: peripheral blood. These TCRs come from a woman aged 55-75 years with COVID-19, enrolled during active disease. Both conserved end residues are part of each CDR3. The D gene is left open where the match is weak. Clone sizes are given selectively: once, few, many, or a class where the clone is expanded.

TGTGCCAGCAGCCGTCTAGGGGAACAGCCCCAGCATTTT,CASSRLGEQPQHF,.,TRBV7-9,TRBJ1-5,.
TGTGGCTCCGGAGGACGCAATTTTCGGGAGCAGTACTTC,CGSGGRNFREQYF,.,TRBV6-5,TRBJ2-7,.
TGTGCCAGCAGTTACCGGGGTGAGCAGTACTTC,CASSYRGEQYF,.,TRBV6-5,TRBJ2-7,.
TGTGCCAGCTCACCACCCGGGGGTCGGGAAACTGAAGCTTTCTTT,CASSPPGGRETEAFF,.,TRBV18,TRBJ1-1,once
TGTGCCATCAGGTCTGACGGGGTCCTCTATGGCTACACCTTC,CAIRSDGVLYGYTF,.,TRBV10-3,TRBJ1-2,once
TGTGCCAGCAGCCAAGATGCCAGCTCCTATAATTCACCCCTCCACTTT,CASSQDASSYNSPLHF,.,TRBV3-1/TRBV3-2,TRBJ1-6,.
TGTGCCAGTGCGACTCGGGGGGTTACTAATGAAAAACTGTTTTTT,CASATRGVTNEKLFF,.,TRBV19,TRBJ1-4,.
TGTGCCAGCGGCCTTGTAACCGTCCAAGAGACCCAGTACTTC,CASGLVTVQETQYF,.,TRBV2,TRBJ2-5,.
TGTGCCAGTAGTATTCTCTACCTCGCAGGGAACGGGGAGCTGTTTTTT,CASSILYLAGNGELFF,.,TRBV19,TRBJ2-2,.
TGTGCCAGCAGCCTAAATTACAGGGTGAGTGAAGCTTTCTTT,CASSLNYRVSEAFF,.,TRBV6-5,TRBJ1-1,.
TGTGCCAGCAGCCCCCTGGGGGGGGGCACCGGGGAGCTGTTTTTT,CASSPLGGGTGELFF,TRBD2,TRBV14,TRBJ2-2,.
TGCAGTGGACAGTATAACTATGGCTACACCTTC,CSGQYNYGYTF,.,TRBV20-1,TRBJ1-2,.
TGTGCCAGCAGTCCGCAACAGGGTAGGGAGACCCAGTACTTC,CASSPQQGRETQYF,.,TRBV27,TRBJ2-5,.
TGTGCCAGTAAACTTCAGGGGGCGCATCGTAATTCACCCCTCCACTTT,CASKLQGAHRNSPLHF,TRBD1,TRBV19,TRBJ1-6,.
TGTGCCAGCAGCTTCGGAGGGGCAGGTTCCCCCTACGAGCAGTACTTC,CASSFGGAGSPYEQYF,.,TRBV7-6,TRBJ2-7,.
TGTGCCAGCAGTTTTGGGGGAGGAGAGACCCAGTACTTC,CASSFGGGETQYF,.,TRBV12-3/TRBV12-4,TRBJ2-5,once
TGTGCCAGCAGCCACAGGGGGCATTCTGGCTACACCTTC,CASSHRGHSGYTF,TRBD1,TRBV6-5,TRBJ1-2,.
TGTGCCAGCAGCCAAGATTGGGGTAGCGGGGGGGTATACAATGAGCAGTTCTTC,CASSQDWGSGGVYNEQFF,TRBD2,TRBV14,TRBJ2-1,.
TGTGCCAGCAGTGCGCAGGGGGACACTGAAGCTTTCTTT,CASSAQGDTEAFF,TRBD1,TRBV6-4,TRBJ1-1,.
TGTGCCAGTAGTATTTCAACCCAGGAATCTCGGTACTTC,CASSISTQESRYF,.,TRBV19,TRBJ2-7,.
TGTGCCAGCAGCTTAGAAGGAGGGTACACTGAAGCTTTCTTT,CASSLEGGYTEAFF,.,TRBV5-4,TRBJ1-1,.
TGTGCCAGCTCTCAAGACAGGCCTTATGGCTACACCTTC,CASSQDRPYGYTF,.,TRBV18,TRBJ1-2,.
TGTGCCAGCAGCTTGCACACCTCCTACGAGCAGTACTTC,CASSLHTSYEQYF,.,TRBV5-5,TRBJ2-7,.
TGTGCCTGCAGTTTCTCCTCAGTGAATAATTCACCCCTCCACTTT,CACSFSSVNNSPLHF,.,TRBV6-5,TRBJ1-6,.
TGTGCCAGCTCACCACTACAGGGCGTTCGGGAAAAACTGTTTTTT,CASSPLQGVREKLFF,.,TRBV18,TRBJ1-4,.
TGTGCCAGCAGGAGAGGAGGGGGGGGATGGAACGAGCAGTACTTC,CASRRGGGGWNEQYF,.,TRBV2,TRBJ2-7,.
TGTGCCAGCAGGGGGACAGGGCCTTATAGCAATCAGCCCCAGCATTTT,CASRGTGPYSNQPQHF,TRBD1,TRBV27,TRBJ1-5,once
TGTGCCAGCAGTTACAGGGGGAGGGGGGACAAGTACTTC,CASSYRGRGDKYF,.,TRBV6-5,TRBJ2-7,once
TGTGCCAGCAGCCAAGCACTACTCACAGATACGCAGTATTTT,CASSQALLTDTQYF,.,TRBV3-1/TRBV3-2,TRBJ2-3,once
TGTGCCAGCAGCGAGCGCTCGACGGGCTACACCTTC,CASSERSTGYTF,.,TRBV7-2,TRBJ1-2,.
TGTGCCAGCAGCGCGTCCCGCGGGGGGTACTTCAATGAGCAGTTCTTC,CASSASRGGYFNEQFF,TRBD2,TRBV9,TRBJ2-1,.
TGTGCCAGTAGTATTGGGTCAGGGGGAAATTCACCCCTCCACTTT,CASSIGSGGNSPLHF,TRBD1,TRBV19,TRBJ1-6,.
TGTGCCAGCAGCCAGGAGGGACTAGCGGGGGTGGGTGAGCAGTTCTTC,CASSQEGLAGVGEQFF,TRBD2,TRBV3-1/TRBV3-2,TRBJ2-1,.
TGTGCCAGCGACGGGGGGCAACCCGCAGATACGCAGTATTTT,CASDGGQPADTQYF,.,TRBV19,TRBJ2-3,once
TGCGCCAGCAGGGGACTCACAGGGACAGTTGGAAACACCATATATTTT,CASRGLTGTVGNTIYF,TRBD1,TRBV4-1,TRBJ1-3,few
TGTGCCAGCAGCGAGAGTTTCACTGAAGCTTTCTTT,CASSESFTEAFF,.,TRBV12-3/TRBV12-4,TRBJ1-1,once
TGTGCCAGCAGCTGGGGCCTCAATTCCAACGAGCAGTACTTC,CASSWGLNSNEQYF,.,TRBV13,TRBJ2-7,.
TGCGCCAGCAGCTTGGACCCGTCCGGGACCCAGTACTTC,CASSLDPSGTQYF,.,TRBV5-1,TRBJ2-5,.
TGTGCCAGCGCAGCGGGACTCACAGATACGCAGTATTTT,CASAAGLTDTQYF,TRBD2,TRBV5-4,TRBJ2-3,.
TGTGCCAGCTCCCGCTCCGGGAATAGCGGAGAGACCCAGTACTTC,CASSRSGNSGETQYF,.,TRBV18,TRBJ2-5,.
TGTGCCAGCAGCGTAGCAGGGCGGGGGGACTATGGCTACACCTTC,CASSVAGRGDYGYTF,.,TRBV9,TRBJ1-2,.
TGTGCCATCAGCGCACTTGGGACAGCGAACACTGAAGCTTTCTTT,CAISALGTANTEAFF,TRBD1,TRBV10-3,TRBJ1-1,few